This T cell receptor beta chain is from a study of CD8 T cells in Susac syndrome. The CDR3 is 11 amino acids. Germline CDR1 is DFQATT and CDR2 is SNEGSKA (reference sequence). This clonotype was seen a single time. With random hexamers, roughly 0.45 to 1 ug RNA was reverse transcribed. Multiplex immunoSEQ PCR targeted 54 Vbeta and 13 Jbeta TCR beta segments. TCRdb re-called the immunoSEQ multiplex PCR reads with MiXCR, one entry per CDR3 protein. The sample has 180,000 or so distinct CDR3 sequences; about 95% are singletons. TCR beta sequences were obtained from blood CD8+ and CD4+ T cells. Healthy donors served as age- and sex-matched controls.

Material for sequencing was CD4+ T cells from PBMCs. This receptor was obtained from a human donor in good health. The V gene is TRBV20-1, the J gene TRBJ1-2, with D perhaps matching TRBD1 (5 bases). CDR3 bases: TGCAGGCCGCGCCTGGGGGATGGCTACACCTTC. Translating it yields CRPRLGDGYTF.